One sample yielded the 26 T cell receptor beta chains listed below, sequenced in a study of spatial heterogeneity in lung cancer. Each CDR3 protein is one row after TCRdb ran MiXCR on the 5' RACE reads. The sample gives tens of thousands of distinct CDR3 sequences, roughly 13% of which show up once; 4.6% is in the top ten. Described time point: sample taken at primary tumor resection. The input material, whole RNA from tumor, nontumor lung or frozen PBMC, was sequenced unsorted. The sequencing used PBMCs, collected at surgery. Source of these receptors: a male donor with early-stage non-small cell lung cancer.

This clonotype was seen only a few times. CDR3 in DNA: TGTGCCTGCGGAACGGTCTCCTACAATGAGCAGTTCTTC. Translating gives CACGTVSYNEQFF. The rearrangement links TRBV6-2 or TRBV6-3 to TRBJ2-1; D is uncertain. Trimming left V 11 bases short and J 0 bases short, with 11 bases between. Per the germline V gene, CDR1 is MNHEY and CDR2 is SVGEGT. This CDR3 comprises 13 residues.

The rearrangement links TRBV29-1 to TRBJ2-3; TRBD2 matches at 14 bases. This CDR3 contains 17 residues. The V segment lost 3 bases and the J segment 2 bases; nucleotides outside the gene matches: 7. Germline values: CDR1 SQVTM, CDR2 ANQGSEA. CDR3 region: CSVDGTSGGLVTDTQYF. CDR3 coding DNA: TGCAGCGTTGACGGGACTAGCGGGGGTTTGGTCACAGATACGCAGTATTTT.

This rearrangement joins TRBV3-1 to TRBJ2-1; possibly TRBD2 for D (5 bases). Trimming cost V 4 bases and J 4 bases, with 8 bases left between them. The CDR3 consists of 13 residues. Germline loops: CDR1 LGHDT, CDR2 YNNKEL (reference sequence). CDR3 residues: CASSPRTYNEQFF. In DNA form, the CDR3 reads TGTGCCAGCAGCCCCAGGACTTACAATGAGCAGTTCTTC.

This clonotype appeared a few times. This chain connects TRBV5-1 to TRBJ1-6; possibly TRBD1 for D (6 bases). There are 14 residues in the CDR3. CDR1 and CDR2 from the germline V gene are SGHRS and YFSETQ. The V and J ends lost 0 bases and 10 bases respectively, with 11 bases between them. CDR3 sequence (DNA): TGCGCCAGCAGCTTGGACAGGGCACCGTCACCCCTCCACTTT. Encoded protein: CASSLDRAPSPLHF.

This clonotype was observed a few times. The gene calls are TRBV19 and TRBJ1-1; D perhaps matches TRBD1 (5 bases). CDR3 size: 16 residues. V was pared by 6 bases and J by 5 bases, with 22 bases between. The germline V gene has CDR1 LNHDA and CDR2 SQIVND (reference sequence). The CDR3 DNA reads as TGTGCCAGTAGCTTCGGGGGAGGGACCCTGAGTACTGAAGCTTTCTTT. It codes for CASSFGGGTLSTEAFF. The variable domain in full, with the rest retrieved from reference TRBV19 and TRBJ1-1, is DGGITQSPKYLFRKEGQNVTLSCEQNLNHDAMYWYRQDPGQGLRLIYYSQIVNDFQKGDIAEGYSVSREKKESFPLTVTSAQKNPTAFYLCASSFGGGTLSTEAFFGQGTRLTVV.

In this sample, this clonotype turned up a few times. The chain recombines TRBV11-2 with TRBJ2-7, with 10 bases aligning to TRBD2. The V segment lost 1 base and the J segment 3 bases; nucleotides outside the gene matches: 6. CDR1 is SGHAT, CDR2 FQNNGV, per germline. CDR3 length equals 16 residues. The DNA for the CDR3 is TGTGCCAGCAGCTTAGGGGGGGCTAGCGGGGGCTACGAGCAGTACTTC. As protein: CASSLGGASGGYEQYF. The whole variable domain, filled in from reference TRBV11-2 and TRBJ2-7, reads EAGVAQSPRYKIIEKRQSVAFWCNPISGHATLYWYQQILGQGPKLLIQFQNNGVVDDSQLPKDRFSAERLKGVDSTLKIQPAKLEDSAVYLCASSLGGASGGYEQYFGPGTRLTVT.

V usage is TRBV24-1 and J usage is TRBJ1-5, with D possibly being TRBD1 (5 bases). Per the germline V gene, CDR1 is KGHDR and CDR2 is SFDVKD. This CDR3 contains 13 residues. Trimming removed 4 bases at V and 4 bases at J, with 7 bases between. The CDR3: CATSEGANQPQHF. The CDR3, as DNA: TGTGCCACCAGTGAAGGGGCGAATCAGCCCCAGCATTTT.

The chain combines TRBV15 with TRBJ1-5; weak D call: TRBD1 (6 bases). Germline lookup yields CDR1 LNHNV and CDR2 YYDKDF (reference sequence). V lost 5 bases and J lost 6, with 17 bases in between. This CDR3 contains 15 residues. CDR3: CATSGEPGTRQPQHF. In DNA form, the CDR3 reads TGTGCCACCAGCGGGGAACCTGGGACACGTCAGCCCCAGCATTTT.

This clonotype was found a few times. The CDR3 DNA is TGTGCCAGCAGCTTAGAGACAGTGAACACTGAAGCTTTCTTT. Translation gives CASSLETVNTEAFF. The V call is TRBV5-4, the J call TRBJ1-1, with D possibly TRBD1 on 5 matching bases. The germline V and J ends were trimmed by 2 bases and 0 bases, with 8 bases remaining between them. The CDR3 has 14 residues. Looked up from germline, CDR1 is SGHNT and CDR2 is YYREEE (reference sequence).

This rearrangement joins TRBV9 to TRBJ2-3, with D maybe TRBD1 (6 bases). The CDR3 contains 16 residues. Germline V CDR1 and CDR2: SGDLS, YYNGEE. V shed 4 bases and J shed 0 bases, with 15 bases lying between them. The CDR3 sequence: CASSPGEGSSTDTQYF. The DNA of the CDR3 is TGTGCCAGCAGCCCAGGGGAAGGATCTAGCACAGATACGCAGTATTTT.

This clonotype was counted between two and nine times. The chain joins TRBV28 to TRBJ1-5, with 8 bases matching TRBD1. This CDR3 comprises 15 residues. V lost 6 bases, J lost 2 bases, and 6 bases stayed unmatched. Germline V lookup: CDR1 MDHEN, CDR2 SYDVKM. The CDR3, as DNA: TGTGCCAGCAGATCACAGGGGGGCGGCAATCAGCCCCAGCATTTT. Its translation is CASRSQGGGNQPQHF.

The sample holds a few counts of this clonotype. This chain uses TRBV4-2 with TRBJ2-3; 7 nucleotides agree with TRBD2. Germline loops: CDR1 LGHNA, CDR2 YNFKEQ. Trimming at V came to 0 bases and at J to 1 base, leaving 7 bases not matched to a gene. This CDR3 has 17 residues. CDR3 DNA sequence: TGTGCCAGCAGCCAAGAAATGGCGGGGGTACGCACAGATACGCAGTATTTT. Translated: CASSQEMAGVRTDTQYF.

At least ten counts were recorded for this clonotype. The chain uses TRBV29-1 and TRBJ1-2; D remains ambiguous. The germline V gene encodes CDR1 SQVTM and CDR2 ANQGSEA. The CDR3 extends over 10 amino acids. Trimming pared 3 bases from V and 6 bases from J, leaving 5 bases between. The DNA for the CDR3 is TGCAGCGTTGATGTCGATGGCTACACCTTC. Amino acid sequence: CSVDVDGYTF.

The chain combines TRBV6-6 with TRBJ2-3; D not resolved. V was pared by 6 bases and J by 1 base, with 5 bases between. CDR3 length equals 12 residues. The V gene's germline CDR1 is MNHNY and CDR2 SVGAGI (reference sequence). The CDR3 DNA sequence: TGTGCCAGCAGGTTTGGCACAGATACGCAGTATTTT. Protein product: CASRFGTDTQYF.

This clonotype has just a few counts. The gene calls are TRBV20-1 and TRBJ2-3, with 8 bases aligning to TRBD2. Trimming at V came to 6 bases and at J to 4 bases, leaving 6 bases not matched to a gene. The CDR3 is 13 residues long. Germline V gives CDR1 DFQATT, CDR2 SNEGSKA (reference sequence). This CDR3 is CSAAGGPADTQYF. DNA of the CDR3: TGCAGTGCCGCGGGGGGCCCAGCAGATACGCAGTATTTT.

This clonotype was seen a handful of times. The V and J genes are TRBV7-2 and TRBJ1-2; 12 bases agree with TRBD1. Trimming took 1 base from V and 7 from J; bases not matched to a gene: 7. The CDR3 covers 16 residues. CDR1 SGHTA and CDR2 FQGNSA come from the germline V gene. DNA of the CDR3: TGTGCCAGCAGCTTAGTGGGGACAGGGGGCGTCCGTGGCTACACCTTC. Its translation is CASSLVGTGGVRGYTF.

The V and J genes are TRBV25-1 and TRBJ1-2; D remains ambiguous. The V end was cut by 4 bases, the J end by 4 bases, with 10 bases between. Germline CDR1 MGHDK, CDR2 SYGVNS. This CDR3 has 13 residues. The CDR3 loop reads CASSVDTSYGYTF. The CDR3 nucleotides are TGTGCCAGCAGTGTTGACACAAGCTATGGCTACACCTTC.

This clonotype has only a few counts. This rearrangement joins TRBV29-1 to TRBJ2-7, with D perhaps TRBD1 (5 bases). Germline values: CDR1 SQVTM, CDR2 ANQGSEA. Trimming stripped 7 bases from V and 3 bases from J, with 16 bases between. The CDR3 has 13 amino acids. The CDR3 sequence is CSATVTDHYEQYF. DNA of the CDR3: TGCAGCGCGACCGTGACAGACCACTACGAGCAGTACTTC.

CDR3 bases: TGCAGTGCCGGAGCTGGGGGGGCAGATACGCAGTATTTT. This codes for CSAGAGGADTQYF. V is TRBV20-1 and J is TRBJ2-3; 7 bases line up with TRBD2. The germline V gene has CDR1 DFQATT and CDR2 SNEGSKA (reference sequence). The CDR3 extends over 13 amino acids. V lost 6 bases, J lost 4 bases, and 7 bases stayed unmatched.

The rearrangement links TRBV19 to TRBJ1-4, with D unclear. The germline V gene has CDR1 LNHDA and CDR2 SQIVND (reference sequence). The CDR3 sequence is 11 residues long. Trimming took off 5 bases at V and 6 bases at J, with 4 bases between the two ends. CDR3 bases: TGTGCCAGTAGTGAGGATGAAAAACTGTTTTTT. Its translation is CASSEDEKLFF.

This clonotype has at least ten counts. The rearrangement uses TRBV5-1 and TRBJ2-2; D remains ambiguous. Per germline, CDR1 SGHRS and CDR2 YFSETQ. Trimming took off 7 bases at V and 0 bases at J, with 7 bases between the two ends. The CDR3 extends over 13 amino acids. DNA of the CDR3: TGCGCCAGCTATCGACCGAACACCGGGGAGCTGTTTTTT. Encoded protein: CASYRPNTGELFF.

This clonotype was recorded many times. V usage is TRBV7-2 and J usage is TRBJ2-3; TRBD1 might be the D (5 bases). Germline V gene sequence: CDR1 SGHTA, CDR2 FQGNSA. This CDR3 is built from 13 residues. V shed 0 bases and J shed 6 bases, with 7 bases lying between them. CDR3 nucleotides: TGTGCCAGCAGCTTAGCACCAGGGGATACGCAGTATTTT. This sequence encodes CASSLAPGDTQYF.

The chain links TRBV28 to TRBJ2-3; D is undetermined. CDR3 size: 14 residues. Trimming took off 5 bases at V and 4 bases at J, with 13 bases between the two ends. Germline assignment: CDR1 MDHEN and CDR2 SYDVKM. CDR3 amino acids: CASSPTDWADTQYF. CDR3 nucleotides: TGTGCCAGCAGTCCTACCGACTGGGCAGATACGCAGTATTTT.

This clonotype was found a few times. CDR3 region: CASSSLGQPTGELFF. The DNA for the CDR3 is TGTGCCAGCAGTTCCCTGGGACAGCCTACCGGGGAGCTGTTTTTT. This chain connects TRBV6-5 to TRBJ2-2, with TRBD1 identical over 7 bases. In germline, CDR1 is MNHEY, CDR2 SVGAGI. After removal of 4 bases from V and 5 bases from J, the junction contained 7 bases not matched to a gene. The CDR3 is 15 amino acids.

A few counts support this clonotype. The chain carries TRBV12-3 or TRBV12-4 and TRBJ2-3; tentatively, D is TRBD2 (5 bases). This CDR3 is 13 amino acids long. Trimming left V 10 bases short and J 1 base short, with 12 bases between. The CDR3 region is CAIYLEGTDTQYF. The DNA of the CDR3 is TGTGCCATATACCTGGAGGGCACAGATACGCAGTATTTT.

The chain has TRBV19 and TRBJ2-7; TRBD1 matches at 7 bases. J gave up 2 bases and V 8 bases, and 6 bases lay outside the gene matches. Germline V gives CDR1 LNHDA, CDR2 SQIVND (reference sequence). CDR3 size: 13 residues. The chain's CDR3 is CASPKQGTYEQYF. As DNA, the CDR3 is TGTGCCAGTCCTAAACAGGGGACCTACGAGCAGTACTTC.